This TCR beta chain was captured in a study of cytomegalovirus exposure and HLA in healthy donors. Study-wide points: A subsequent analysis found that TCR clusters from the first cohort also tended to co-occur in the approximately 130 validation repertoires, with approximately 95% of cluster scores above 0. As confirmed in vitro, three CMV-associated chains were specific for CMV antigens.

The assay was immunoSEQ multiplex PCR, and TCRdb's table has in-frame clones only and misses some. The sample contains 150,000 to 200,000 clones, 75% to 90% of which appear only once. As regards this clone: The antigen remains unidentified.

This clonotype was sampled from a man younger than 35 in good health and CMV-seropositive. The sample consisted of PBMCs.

CDR3 sequence: CASSDRQIATYEQYF. In DNA form, the CDR3 reads TGTGCCAGCAGTGATCGACAGATAGCAACCTACGAGCAGTACTTC. The chain has TRBV25-1 and TRBJ2-7; D possibly corresponds to TRBD1 (5 bases). Germline V gene data show CDR1 as MGHDK and CDR2 as SYGVNS. This CDR3 contains 15 residues. Trimming removed 3 bases from V and 2 bases from J, with 14 bases in between.